This T cell receptor (beta chain) was captured in a study of shared clonotypes between healthy human individuals. Across the study: Donor ages ranged 18 to 49 years: a couple of women, a few men.

A word on this clone: Its antigen is currently unknown.

Germline V gene lookup returns CDR1 SEHNR and CDR2 FQNEAQ (reference sequence). The CDR3 extends over 16 amino acids. Trimming left V 5 bases short and J 0 bases short, with 15 bases between. TCRdb's table, derived via immunoSEQ multiplex PCR, lists solely in-frame clones and lacks some. Here the sample spans roughly 2 million clones, about 95% being singletons. General study findings and limits: Larger estimated richness was generally seen in naive subsets than in memory subsets. Researchers sampled blood only, noting tissue repertoires likely differ.

CD45RO-negative CD8 cells positively selected for CCR7 made up the naive population, which excluded terminally differentiated effector memory CD45RA+ cells. Donors included only healthy HIV-negative adults lacking recent acute infections or vaccinations. The chain links TRBV7-9 to TRBJ2-3, with D hard to call. The sequenced material came from naive CD8+ T cells sorted from blood. The origin of this receptor is a man between 18 and 35 years old in good health. Here the CDR3 reads CASSPPPGRSTDTQYF. CDR3 nucleotides: TGTGCCAGCAGCCCTCCCCCGGGCCGTAGCACAGATACGCAGTATTTT.